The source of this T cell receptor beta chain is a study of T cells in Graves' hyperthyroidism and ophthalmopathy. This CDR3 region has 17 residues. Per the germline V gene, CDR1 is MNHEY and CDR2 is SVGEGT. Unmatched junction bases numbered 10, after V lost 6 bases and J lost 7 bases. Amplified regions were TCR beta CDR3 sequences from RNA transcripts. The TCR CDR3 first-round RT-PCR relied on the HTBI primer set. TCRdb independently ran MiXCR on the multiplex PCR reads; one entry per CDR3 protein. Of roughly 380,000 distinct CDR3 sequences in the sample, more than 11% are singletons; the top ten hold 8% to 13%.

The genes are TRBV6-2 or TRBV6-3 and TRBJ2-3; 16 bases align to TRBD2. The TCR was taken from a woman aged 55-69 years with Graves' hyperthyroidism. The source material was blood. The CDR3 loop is CASSPGLAGGPINTQYF. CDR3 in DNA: TGTGCCAGCAGCCCGGGACTAGCGGGAGGGCCGATTAATACGCAGTATTTT.